This T cell receptor beta chain emerged from a study of naive and memory T cell subsets. This clonotype was recorded at least ten times. CDR1 is DFQATT, CDR2 SNEGSKA, per germline (reference sequence). This CDR3 is 15 amino acids long. V was clipped by 1 base and J by 2 bases; unmatched bases: 6. The beta constant-region primer was an equimolar mix of two oligonucleotides covering TRBC1 and TRBC2. MiXCR was run by TCRdb on the UMI-ligation and nested PCR reads, yielding one entry per CDR3 protein. The table records around 160,000 distinct CDR3 sequences, 15% to 20% of them present only once. This sequence was found in a human donor in good health. The material sequenced was naive CD4+ T cells from blood. This rearrangement joins TRBV20-1 to TRBJ2-3, with 7 bases lining up with TRBD1. This chain's CDR3 is CSARGDRADTDTQYF. In nucleotides, the CDR3 is TGCAGTGCTAGAGGCGACAGGGCGGACACAGATACGCAGTATTTT.